A selection of T cell receptor beta chains follows, all from one sample in a study of control samples from healthy donors and cancer patients. Sequencing used immunoSEQ multiplex PCR; TCRdb keeps in-frame clones, though not all of them. Of 100,000 to 150,000 clones listed, about 90% are singletons. The sequenced sample was blood. These receptors were taken from a woman in her forties or fifties in good health. The CDR3 runs from the conserved cysteine through the conserved F or W. D genes are given only for firm matches. Only part of the rows carry a size: once, few, many, or a class if the clone is expanded.

clone_size: once; j_call: TRBJ1-4; v_call: TRBV30; d_call: -; cdr3_nt: TGTGCCTGGAGTGCCGGGGGGAATGAAAAACTGTTTTTT; cdr3_aa: CAWSAGGNEKLFF
clone_size: -; j_call: TRBJ2-5; v_call: TRBV6-5; d_call: TRBD2; cdr3_nt: TGTGCCAGCAGCCGGGGGGGGGCCCAGTACTTC; cdr3_aa: CASSRGGAQYF
clone_size: -; j_call: TRBJ2-5; v_call: TRBV2; d_call: TRBD1; cdr3_nt: TGTGCCAGCAGGAGGGACAGGGGAGGGGGAGAGACCCAGTACTTC; cdr3_aa: CASRRDRGGGETQYF
clone_size: -; j_call: TRBJ1-3; v_call: TRBV18; d_call: -; cdr3_nt: TGTGCCAGCTCACCGGGACATCAAGGAAACACCATATATTTT; cdr3_aa: CASSPGHQGNTIYF
clone_size: once; j_call: TRBJ1-1; v_call: TRBV27; d_call: TRBD1; cdr3_nt: TGTGCCAGCAGCAAGGGACAGCTGAACACTGAAGCTTTCTTT; cdr3_aa: CASSKGQLNTEAFF
clone_size: -; j_call: TRBJ1-5; v_call: TRBV30; d_call: -; cdr3_nt: TGTGCCTGGAGTGGGATGCTCAATCAGCCCCAGCATTTT; cdr3_aa: CAWSGMLNQPQHF
clone_size: -; j_call: TRBJ1-2; v_call: TRBV2; d_call: -; cdr3_nt: TGTGCCAGCAGTGAAGCGGGGGGGCGGAATGGCTACACCTTC; cdr3_aa: CASSEAGGRNGYTF
clone_size: -; j_call: TRBJ2-7; v_call: TRBV6-1; d_call: -; cdr3_nt: TGTGCCAGCAGTGAGGATGCAGTCTCCTACGAGCAGTACTTC; cdr3_aa: CASSEDAVSYEQYF
clone_size: -; j_call: TRBJ2-6; v_call: TRBV6-6; d_call: -; cdr3_nt: TGTGCCAGCAGTCCCCGGGATATCACAGCCTCCTTCTCTGGGGCCAACGTCCTGACTTTC; cdr3_aa: CASSPRDITASFSGANVLTF
clone_size: -; j_call: TRBJ2-6; v_call: TRBV5-6; d_call: -; cdr3_nt: TGTGCCAGCAGCGTGCCTGGGGCCAACGTCCTGACTTTC; cdr3_aa: CASSVPGANVLTF
clone_size: -; j_call: TRBJ2-2; v_call: TRBV27; d_call: TRBD2; cdr3_nt: TGTGCCAGCAGATTGGGGGGAGGGCTGAACACCGGGGAGCTGTTTTTT; cdr3_aa: CASRLGGGLNTGELFF
clone_size: -; j_call: TRBJ1-6; v_call: TRBV2; d_call: -; cdr3_nt: TGTGCCACCCAAAGACAGACATCCTCCTATAATTCACCCCTCCACTTT; cdr3_aa: CATQRQTSSYNSPLHF
clone_size: -; j_call: TRBJ2-1; v_call: TRBV7-9; d_call: -; cdr3_nt: TGTGCCAGCAGCTTAGGGACTCTCAAGCTATACAATGAGCAGTTCTTC; cdr3_aa: CASSLGTLKLYNEQFF
clone_size: once; j_call: TRBJ1-1; v_call: TRBV6-5; d_call: -; cdr3_nt: TGTGCCAGCAGTTACGGGAATGTAAGGACTGAAGCTTTCTTT; cdr3_aa: CASSYGNVRTEAFF
clone_size: -; j_call: TRBJ1-6; v_call: TRBV10-3; d_call: -; cdr3_nt: TGTGCCATCAGTGATTTGGGTTCACCCCTCCACTTT; cdr3_aa: CAISDLGSPLHF
clone_size: -; j_call: TRBJ2-7; v_call: TRBV7-9; d_call: -; cdr3_nt: TGTGCCAGCAGCTTCCGGGACATCTCCTACGAGCAGTACTTC; cdr3_aa: CASSFRDISYEQYF